These 22 T cell receptor beta chains were sequenced from one sample in a study of T cells in Graves' hyperthyroidism and ophthalmopathy. What was amplified from RNA transcripts were TCR beta CDR3 regions. The TCR CDR3 was amplified in a first-round RT-PCR using the HTBI primer set. Each CDR3 protein gets one entry after TCRdb re-called the multiplex PCR reads with MiXCR. The data show a few hundred thousand distinct CDR3 sequences, roughly 16% seen once. Sequences were obtained from blood. Every receptor here comes from a woman younger than 45 with Graves' ophthalmopathy.

There are many counts of this clonotype. This chain connects TRBV7-9 to TRBJ1-3; TRBD1 might be the D (6 bases). V lost 1 base to trimming and J lost 4 bases, with 14 bases between them. Germline V CDR1 and CDR2: SEHNR, FQNEAQ (reference sequence). The CDR3 contains 16 residues. The CDR3 protein is CASSLGSGGVGNTIYF. The DNA of the CDR3 is TGTGCCAGCAGCTTAGGAAGTGGGGGCGTCGGAAACACCATATATTTT.

This clonotype was seen ten or more times. The chain uses TRBV5-1 and TRBJ2-3; 9 positions agree with TRBD1. The CDR3 length is 15 residues. After removal of 0 bases from V and 4 bases from J, the junction contained 3 bases not matched to a gene. Germline assignment: CDR1 SGHRS and CDR2 YFSETQ. CDR3 sequence: CASSLDRTGADTQYF. The CDR3 DNA reads TGCGCCAGCAGCTTGGATAGGACAGGGGCAGATACGCAGTATTTT.

This clonotype was seen at least ten times. This chain uses TRBV30 with TRBJ1-1; no firm D call. The germline V gene encodes CDR1 GTSNPN and CDR2 SVGIG (reference sequence). V was trimmed by 1 base and J by 2 bases, leaving 8 bases between them. This CDR3 comprises 13 residues. Here the CDR3 reads CAWSEDRNTEAFF. The CDR3, as DNA: TGTGCCTGGAGTGAAGATAGAAACACTGAAGCTTTCTTT.

The sample holds a few counts of this clonotype. V is TRBV7-2 and J is TRBJ1-4, with 12 positions matching TRBD1. V trimming: 8 bases; J trimming: 7 bases; junction bases outside the gene matches: 8. This CDR3 region has 15 residues. CDR1 is SGHTA, CDR2 FQGNSA, per germline. The CDR3 DNA is TGTGCCAGCGGGACAGGGGGCGCTTATGGTGAAAAACTGTTTTTT. It is translated as CASGTGGAYGEKLFF.

This clonotype was seen many times. This rearrangement joins TRBV7-2 to TRBJ2-1; D uncertain. Looked up from germline, CDR1 is SGHTA and CDR2 is FQGNSA. The CDR3 covers 14 residues. V was pared by 0 bases and J by 5 bases, with 8 bases between. CDR3 sequence reads: CASSLAFGNNEQFF. The CDR3 coding sequence is TGTGCCAGCAGCTTAGCTTTCGGAAACAATGAGCAGTTCTTC.

The sample holds many counts of this clonotype. CDR3 coding DNA: TGTGCCAGCAGTTTAGTCGTCCAACACTCCTACAATGAGCAGTTCTTC. Protein product: CASSLVVQHSYNEQFF. The rearrangement links TRBV28 to TRBJ2-1; D not certain. Germline assignment: CDR1 MDHEN and CDR2 SYDVKM. Trimming pared 2 bases from V and 0 bases from J, leaving 11 bases between. The CDR3 has 16 amino acids.

This chain links TRBV9 with TRBJ2-2, with no clear D. This CDR3 region has 16 residues. Looked up from germline, CDR1 is SGDLS and CDR2 is YYNGEE. Trimming took off 0 bases at V and 3 bases at J, with 12 bases between the two ends. The CDR3 region is CASSVELGADTGELFF. In DNA form, the CDR3 reads TGTGCCAGCAGCGTAGAGCTGGGCGCGGACACCGGGGAGCTGTTTTTT.

This clonotype has only a few counts. The chain recombines TRBV15 with TRBJ2-1, with 7 positions matching TRBD2. This CDR3 region has 15 residues. Trimming at V came to 3 bases and at J to 3 bases, leaving 5 bases not matched to a gene. CDR1 LNHNV and CDR2 YYDKDF come from the germline V gene (reference sequence). The CDR3 protein is CATSSSREIYNEQFF. Written as DNA, the CDR3 is TGTGCCACCAGCAGTTCGCGGGAGATCTACAATGAGCAGTTCTTC. Combining the CDR3 with reference TRBV15 and TRBJ2-1 gives the whole variable domain DAMVIQNPRYQVTQFGKPVTLSCSQTLNHNVMYWYQQKSSQAPKLLFHYYDKDFNNEADTPDNFQSRRPNTSFCFLDIRSPGLGDTAMYLCATSSSREIYNEQFFGPGTRLTVL.

In its sample, this clonotype was seen many times. The CDR3 sequence is CASSPTVTDGYTF. The CDR3 DNA is TGTGCCAGCAGTCCGACAGTAACGGATGGCTACACCTTC. This sequence joins TRBV12-3 or TRBV12-4 and TRBJ1-2; a weak D match, TRBD1 (5 bases). The CDR3 has 13 residues. Trimming removed 5 bases at V and 6 bases at J, with 13 bases between.

This rearrangement joins TRBV27 to TRBJ2-5; no definite D call. Germline loops: CDR1 MNHEY, CDR2 SMNVEV (reference sequence). V shed 5 bases and J shed 0 bases, with 13 bases lying between them. The CDR3 contains 15 residues. The CDR3 DNA reads TGTGCCAGCAGTCCAACCAGGCTGTACCAAGAGACCCAGTACTTC. This translates into CASSPTRLYQETQYF.

The sample holds a few counts of this clonotype. The chain has TRBV11-1 and TRBJ2-2; no clear D. V shed 1 base and J shed 3 bases, with 6 bases lying between them. The germline CDR1 and CDR2 sequences are SGHAT and FQDESV (reference sequence). This CDR3 comprises 14 residues. The CDR3 here is CASSLVRHTGELFF. For the CDR3, the DNA is TGTGCCAGCAGCTTAGTAAGACACACCGGGGAGCTGTTTTTT.

This rearrangement joins TRBV11-1 to TRBJ2-1; the match to TRBD2 covers 13 bases. V dropped 4 bases and J dropped 10; count of bases not matched to a gene: 16. There are 18 residues in the CDR3. In germline, CDR1 is SGHAT, CDR2 FQDESV (reference sequence). The CDR3 nucleotides read TGTGCCAGCAGCTGGGGCGGGGGACTAGCGGGGCTTTTTCGGGAGCAGTTCTTC. Translating gives CASSWGGGLAGLFREQFF.

This clonotype has ten or more counts. This sequence joins TRBV30 and TRBJ1-1; D not resolved. The CDR3 contains 13 residues. The germline gives CDR1 GTSNPN, CDR2 SVGIG (reference sequence). The ends were cut back, 4 bases at V and 0 bases at J, with 9 bases in the middle. The CDR3 here is CAWILELNTEAFF. The DNA for the CDR3 is TGTGCCTGGATTCTCGAGCTGAACACTGAAGCTTTCTTT.

This clonotype was detected many times. This chain uses TRBV24-1 with TRBJ2-2; 14 bases agree with TRBD2. Unmatched junction bases numbered 7, after V lost 3 bases and J lost 2 bases. The CDR3 is 19 amino acids. The germline V gene encodes CDR1 KGHDR and CDR2 SFDVKD. The CDR3 protein is CATSDPKTSGRANTGELFF. CDR3 nucleotide sequence: TGTGCCACCAGTGATCCCAAGACTAGCGGGAGGGCCAACACCGGGGAGCTGTTTTTT.

This clonotype was picked up many times. V is TRBV20-1 and J is TRBJ2-1; 9 bases match TRBD2. Trimming removed 1 base from V and 6 bases from J; junction bases left unmatched: 10. The CDR3 contains 16 residues. CDR1 is DFQATT, CDR2 SNEGSKA, per germline (reference sequence). CDR3 amino acids: CSARAMALAGINEQFF. The CDR3 bases are TGCAGTGCTAGAGCCATGGCGCTAGCGGGGATCAATGAGCAGTTCTTC.

This clonotype was detected ten times or more. The V call is TRBV7-2, the J call TRBJ2-7; D possibly uses TRBD1 or TRBD2 (7 bases each). V was shortened by 4 bases and J by 4 bases, with 17 bases between the two germline ends. Germline CDR1 is SGHTA and CDR2 is FQGNSA. The CDR3 totals 15 residues. CDR3 residues: CASSSPSRGGYEQYF. The CDR3 bases are TGTGCCAGCAGCTCGCCCAGCAGGGGGGGATACGAGCAGTACTTC.

Turning to this clonotype: The junction does not match germline at one end; this may be a read error. The gene calls are TRBV7-3 and TRBJ2-2; D may be TRBD1 or TRBD2 (5 bases each). Germline V gene data show CDR1 as SGHTA and CDR2 as FQGTGA. This CDR3 is built from 14 residues. This CDR3 is CASSPLMGTGELLF. CDR3 DNA: TGTGCCAGCAGCCCCTTGATGGGGACCGGGGAGCTGCTTTTT.

This clonotype was seen a few times. J is TRBJ1-1 and V is TRBV9; tentative D call: TRBD1 (6 bases). This CDR3 has 14 residues. V lost 4 bases and J lost 1, with 11 bases in between. The germline CDR1 and CDR2 sequences are SGDLS and YYNGEE. The CDR3 bases are TGTGCCAGCAGCAAAAGACAGGAGAACACTGAAGCTTTCTTT. Its protein is CASSKRQENTEAFF.

This clonotype has at least ten counts. The rearrangement uses TRBV30 and TRBJ2-2, with D possibly matching TRBD1 (5 bases). The CDR3 has 15 residues. Between the trimmed V and J ends, which lost 1 base and 0 bases, there was a span of 9 bases. Germline CDR1 GTSNPN, CDR2 SVGIG (reference sequence). The chain's CDR3 is CAWSAVGPNTGELFF. The CDR3 DNA sequence: TGTGCCTGGAGTGCTGTGGGGCCGAACACCGGGGAGCTGTTTTTT.

This clonotype occurred a few times. CDR3 amino acids: CASRDAGGEQYF. In DNA form, the CDR3 reads TGCGCCAGCAGAGATGCGGGGGGCGAGCAGTACTTC. V usage is TRBV10-2 and J usage is TRBJ2-7; TRBD2 matches at 8 bases. The germline V gene encodes CDR1 WSHSY and CDR2 SAAADI. The CDR3 runs 12 residues. J gave up 6 bases and V 6 bases, and 4 bases lay outside the gene matches.

At least ten counts were recorded for this clonotype. The chain links TRBV28 to TRBJ2-1, with 7 bases lining up with TRBD2. The CDR3 length is 15 residues. CDR1 and CDR2 from the germline V gene are MDHEN and SYDVKM. The trim removed 6 bases at V and 6 bases at J, leaving 11 bases unmatched. CDR3: CASSLGGSRLNEQFF. The CDR3 coding sequence is TGTGCCAGCAGCCTGGGGGGGTCTCGGCTCAATGAGCAGTTCTTC.

A few counts support this clonotype. V gene TRBV20-1 combines with J gene TRBJ1-5; a possible D gene is TRBD1 (5 bases). Germline assignment: CDR1 DFQATT and CDR2 SNEGSKA (reference sequence). There are 16 residues in the CDR3. Trimming took 3 bases from V and 2 from J, leaving 17 bases between them. The CDR3 DNA reads TGCAGTGCTAGTCGGTTGGCAGGGAGTCGCAATCAGCCCCAGCATTTT. Protein: CSASRLAGSRNQPQHF.